The clone carrying this TCR beta chain was counted a single time. The antigen remains unidentified. The sample is drawn from a study of T cell responses to AZD1222 COVID-19 vaccine. Study-wide points: Clonal diversity may have been underestimated, and the donors were mostly white British, with more females than males. Only a handful of AZD1222 recipients tested seropositive at baseline.

TCRdb's copy holds only in-frame clones and misses some; the assay was immunoSEQ multiplex PCR. The sample contains around 120,000 clones, approximately 90% of which appear only once. Trimming cost V 3 bases and J 4 bases, with 13 bases left between them. The CDR3 sequence is 14 residues long. Germline values: CDR1 ENHRY, CDR2 SYGVKD. This chain connects TRBV10-3 to TRBJ2-7; D perhaps matches TRBD2 (6 bases). Source: peripheral blood, taken 28 days after the second AZD1222 dose. The TCR was taken from an adult who received the AZD1222 COVID-19 vaccine. The CDR3 loop is CAISEGLALYEQYF. DNA for the CDR3: TGTGCCATCAGTGAAGGGCTAGCGCTATACGAGCAGTACTTC.